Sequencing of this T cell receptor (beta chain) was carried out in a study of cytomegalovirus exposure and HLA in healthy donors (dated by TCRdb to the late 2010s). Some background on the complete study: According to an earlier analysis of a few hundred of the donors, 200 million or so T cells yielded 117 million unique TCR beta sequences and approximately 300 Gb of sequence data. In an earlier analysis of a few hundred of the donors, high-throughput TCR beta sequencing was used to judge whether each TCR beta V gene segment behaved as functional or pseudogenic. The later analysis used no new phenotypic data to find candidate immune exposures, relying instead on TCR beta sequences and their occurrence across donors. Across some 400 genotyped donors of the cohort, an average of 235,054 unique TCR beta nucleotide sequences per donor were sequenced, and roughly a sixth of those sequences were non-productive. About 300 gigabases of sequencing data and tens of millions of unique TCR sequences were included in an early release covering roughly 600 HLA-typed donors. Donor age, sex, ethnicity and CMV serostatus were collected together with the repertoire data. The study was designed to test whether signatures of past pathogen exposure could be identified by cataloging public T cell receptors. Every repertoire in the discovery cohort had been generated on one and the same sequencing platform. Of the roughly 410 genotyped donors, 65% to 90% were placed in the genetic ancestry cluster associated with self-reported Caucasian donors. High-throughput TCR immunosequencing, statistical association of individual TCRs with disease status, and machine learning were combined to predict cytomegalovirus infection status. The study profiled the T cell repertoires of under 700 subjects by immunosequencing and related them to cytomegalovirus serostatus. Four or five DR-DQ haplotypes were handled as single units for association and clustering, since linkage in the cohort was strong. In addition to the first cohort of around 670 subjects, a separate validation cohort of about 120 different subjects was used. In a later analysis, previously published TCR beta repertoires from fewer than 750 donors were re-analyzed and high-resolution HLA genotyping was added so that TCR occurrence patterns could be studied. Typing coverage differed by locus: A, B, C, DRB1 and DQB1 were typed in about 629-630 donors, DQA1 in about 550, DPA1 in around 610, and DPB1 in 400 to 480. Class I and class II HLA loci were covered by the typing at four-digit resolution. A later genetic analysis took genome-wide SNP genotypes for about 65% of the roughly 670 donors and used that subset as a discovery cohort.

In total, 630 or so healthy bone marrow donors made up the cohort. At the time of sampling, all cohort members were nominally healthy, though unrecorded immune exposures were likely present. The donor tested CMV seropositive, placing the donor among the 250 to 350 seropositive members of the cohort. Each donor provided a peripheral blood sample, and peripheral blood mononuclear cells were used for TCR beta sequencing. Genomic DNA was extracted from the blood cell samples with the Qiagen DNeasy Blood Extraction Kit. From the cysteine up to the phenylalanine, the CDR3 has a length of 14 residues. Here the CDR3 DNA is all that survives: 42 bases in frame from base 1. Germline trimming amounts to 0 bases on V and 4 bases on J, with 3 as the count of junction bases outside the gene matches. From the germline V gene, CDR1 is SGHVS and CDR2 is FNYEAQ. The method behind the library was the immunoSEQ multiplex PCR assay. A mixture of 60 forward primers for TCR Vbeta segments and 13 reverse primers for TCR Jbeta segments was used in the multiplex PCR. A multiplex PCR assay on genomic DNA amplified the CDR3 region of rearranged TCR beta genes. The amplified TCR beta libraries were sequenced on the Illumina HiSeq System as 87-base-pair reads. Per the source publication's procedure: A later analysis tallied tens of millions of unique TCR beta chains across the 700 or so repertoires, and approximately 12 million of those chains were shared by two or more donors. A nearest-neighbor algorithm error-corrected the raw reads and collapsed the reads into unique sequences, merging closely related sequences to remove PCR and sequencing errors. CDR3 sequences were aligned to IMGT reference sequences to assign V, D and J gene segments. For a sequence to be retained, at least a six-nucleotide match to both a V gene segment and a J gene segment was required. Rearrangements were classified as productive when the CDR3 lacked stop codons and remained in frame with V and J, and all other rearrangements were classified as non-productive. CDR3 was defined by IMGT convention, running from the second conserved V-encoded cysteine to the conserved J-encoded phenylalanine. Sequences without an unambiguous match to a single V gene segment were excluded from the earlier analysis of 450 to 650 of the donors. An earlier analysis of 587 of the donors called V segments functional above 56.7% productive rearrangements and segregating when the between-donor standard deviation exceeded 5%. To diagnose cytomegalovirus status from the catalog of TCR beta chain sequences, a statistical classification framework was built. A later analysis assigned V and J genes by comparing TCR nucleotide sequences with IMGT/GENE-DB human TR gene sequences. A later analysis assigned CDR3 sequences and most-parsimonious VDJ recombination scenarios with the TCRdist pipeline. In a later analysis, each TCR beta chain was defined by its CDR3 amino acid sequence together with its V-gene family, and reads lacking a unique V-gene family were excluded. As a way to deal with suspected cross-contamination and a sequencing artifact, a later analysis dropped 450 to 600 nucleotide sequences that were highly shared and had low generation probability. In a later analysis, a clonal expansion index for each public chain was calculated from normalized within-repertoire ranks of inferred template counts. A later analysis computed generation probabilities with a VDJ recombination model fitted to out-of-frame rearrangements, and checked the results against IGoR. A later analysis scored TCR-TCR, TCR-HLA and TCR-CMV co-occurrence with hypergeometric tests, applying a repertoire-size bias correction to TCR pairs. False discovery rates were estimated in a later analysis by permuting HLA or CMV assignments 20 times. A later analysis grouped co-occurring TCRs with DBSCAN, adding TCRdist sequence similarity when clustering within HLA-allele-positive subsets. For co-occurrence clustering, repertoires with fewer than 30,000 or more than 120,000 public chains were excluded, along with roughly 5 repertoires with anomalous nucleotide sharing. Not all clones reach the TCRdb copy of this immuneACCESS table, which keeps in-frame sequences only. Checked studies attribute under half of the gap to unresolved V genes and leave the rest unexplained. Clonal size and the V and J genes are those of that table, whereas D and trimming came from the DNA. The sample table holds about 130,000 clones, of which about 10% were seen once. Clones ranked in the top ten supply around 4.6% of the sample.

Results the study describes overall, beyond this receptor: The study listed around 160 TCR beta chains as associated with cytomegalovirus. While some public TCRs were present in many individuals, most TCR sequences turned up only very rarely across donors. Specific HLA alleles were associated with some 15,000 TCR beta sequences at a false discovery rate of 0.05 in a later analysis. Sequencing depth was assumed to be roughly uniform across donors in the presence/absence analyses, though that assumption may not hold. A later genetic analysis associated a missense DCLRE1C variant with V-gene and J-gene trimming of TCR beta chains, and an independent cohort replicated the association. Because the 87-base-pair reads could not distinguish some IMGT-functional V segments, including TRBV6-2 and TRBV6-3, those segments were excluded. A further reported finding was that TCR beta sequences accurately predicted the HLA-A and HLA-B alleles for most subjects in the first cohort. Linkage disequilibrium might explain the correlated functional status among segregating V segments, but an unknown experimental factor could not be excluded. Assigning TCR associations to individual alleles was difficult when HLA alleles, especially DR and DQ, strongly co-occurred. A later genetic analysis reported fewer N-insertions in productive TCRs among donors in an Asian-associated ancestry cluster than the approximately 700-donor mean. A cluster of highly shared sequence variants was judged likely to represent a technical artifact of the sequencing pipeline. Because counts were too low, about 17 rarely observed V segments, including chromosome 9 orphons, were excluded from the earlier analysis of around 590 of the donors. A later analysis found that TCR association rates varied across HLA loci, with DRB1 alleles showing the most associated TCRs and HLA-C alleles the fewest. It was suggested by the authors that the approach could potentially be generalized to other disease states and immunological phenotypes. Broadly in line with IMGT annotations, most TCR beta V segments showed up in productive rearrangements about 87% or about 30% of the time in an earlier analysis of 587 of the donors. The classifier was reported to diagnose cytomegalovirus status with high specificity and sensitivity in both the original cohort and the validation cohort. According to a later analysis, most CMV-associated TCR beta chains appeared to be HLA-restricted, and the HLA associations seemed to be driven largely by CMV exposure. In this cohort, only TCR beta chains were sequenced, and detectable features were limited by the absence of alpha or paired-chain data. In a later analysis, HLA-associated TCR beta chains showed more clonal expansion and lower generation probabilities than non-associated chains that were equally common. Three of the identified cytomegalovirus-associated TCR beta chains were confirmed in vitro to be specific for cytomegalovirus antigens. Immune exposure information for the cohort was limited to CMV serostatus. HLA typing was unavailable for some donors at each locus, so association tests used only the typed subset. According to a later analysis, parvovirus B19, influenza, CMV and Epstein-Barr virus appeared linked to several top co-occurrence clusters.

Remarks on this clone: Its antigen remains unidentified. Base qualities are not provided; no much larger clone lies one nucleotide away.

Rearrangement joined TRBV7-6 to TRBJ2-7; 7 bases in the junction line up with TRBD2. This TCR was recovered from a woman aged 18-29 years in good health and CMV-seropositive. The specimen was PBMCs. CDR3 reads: CASSLAWGGYEQYF. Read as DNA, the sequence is TGTGCCAGCAGCTTAGCTTGGGGAGGGTACGAGCAGTACTTC.